This is a list of T cell receptor beta chains from one sample in a study of CD8+ T cells in alopecia areata. Assay used: immunoSEQ multiplex PCR; TCRdb lists only in-frame clones, some missing. The sample shows approximately 180,000 clones, roughly 66% of them seen only once. This sample comprised CD4+ T cells sorted from blood, obtained at week 24, from a patient treated with tofacitinib. These receptors originate from a human donor with alopecia areata. Both conserved end residues are part of each CDR3. Fields, in order: V gene, D gene, clone size, J gene, CDR3 protein, CDR3 DNA. D genes are given only for firm matches. Rows may omit the clone size; those that give it use once, few, many or a size class.

v_gene: TRBV7-3; d_gene: NA; abundance: few; j_gene: TRBJ2-3; CDR3aa: CASSLNPTDTQYF; CDR3nt: TGTGCCAGCAGCTTAAATCCCACAGATACGCAGTATTTT
v_gene: TRBV4-1; d_gene: TRBD1; abundance: NA; j_gene: TRBJ2-3; CDR3aa: CASSPGTGGSHTQYF; CDR3nt: TGCGCCAGCAGCCCTGGGACAGGGGGTTCACATACGCAGTATTTT
v_gene: TRBV19; d_gene: TRBD2; abundance: NA; j_gene: TRBJ2-7; CDR3aa: CASSSGGEQYF; CDR3nt: TGTGCCAGTAGCTCGGGGGGCGAGCAGTACTTC
v_gene: TRBV10-3; d_gene: TRBD1; abundance: few; j_gene: TRBJ2-5; CDR3aa: CAISERDREEETQYF; CDR3nt: TGTGCCATCAGTGAGCGGGACAGAGAAGAAGAGACCCAGTACTTC
v_gene: TRBV30; d_gene: NA; abundance: few; j_gene: TRBJ1-2; CDR3aa: CAGRLPGEDYGYTF; CDR3nt: TGTGCCGGACGCCTCCCGGGAGAAGACTATGGCTACACCTTC
v_gene: TRBV29-1; d_gene: NA; abundance: NA; j_gene: TRBJ1-1; CDR3aa: CSVETKWGDTEAFF; CDR3nt: TGCAGCGTGGAGACCAAATGGGGGGACACTGAAGCTTTCTTT
v_gene: TRBV27; d_gene: TRBD1; abundance: NA; j_gene: TRBJ1-2; CDR3aa: CASRRTGIGDGYTF; CDR3nt: TGTGCCAGCAGGCGGACAGGGATCGGCGATGGCTACACCTTC
v_gene: TRBV29-1; d_gene: NA; abundance: NA; j_gene: TRBJ1-2; CDR3aa: CSVVFLGDGVSYGYTF; CDR3nt: TGCAGCGTTGTCTTTTTGGGGGACGGAGTTTCCTATGGCTACACCTTC
v_gene: TRBV4-3; d_gene: TRBD2; abundance: few; j_gene: TRBJ2-4; CDR3aa: CASSQGEGIAIQYF; CDR3nt: TGCGCCAGCAGCCAAGGGGAGGGAATTGCCATTCAGTACTTC
v_gene: TRBV2; d_gene: TRBD1; abundance: few; j_gene: TRBJ1-6; CDR3aa: CATEKEDRTRDSPLHF; CDR3nt: TGTGCCACCGAGAAGGAGGACAGGACGAGGGATTCACCCCTCCACTTT
v_gene: TRBV5-1; d_gene: NA; abundance: NA; j_gene: TRBJ2-6; CDR3aa: CASSSGGTSGANVLTF; CDR3nt: TGCGCCAGCAGCTCCGGAGGCACATCTGGGGCCAACGTCCTGACTTTC
v_gene: TRBV4-3; d_gene: NA; abundance: few; j_gene: TRBJ2-7; CDR3aa: CASSLSSAVSYEQYF; CDR3nt: TGCGCCAGCAGCCTCTCCTCGGCAGTCTCCTACGAGCAGTACTTC
v_gene: TRBV6-5; d_gene: TRBD1; abundance: NA; j_gene: TRBJ2-5; CDR3aa: CASSYGQGAGETQYF; CDR3nt: TGTGCCAGCAGTTACGGGCAGGGGGCCGGGGAGACCCAGTACTTC
v_gene: TRBV5-1; d_gene: NA; abundance: NA; j_gene: TRBJ1-4; CDR3aa: CASRSVDNEKLFF; CDR3nt: TGCGCCTCGAGGAGTGTTGATAATGAAAAACTGTTTTTT
v_gene: TRBV29-1; d_gene: NA; abundance: NA; j_gene: TRBJ2-2; CDR3aa: CSVEAVFGTGELFF; CDR3nt: TGCAGCGTTGAAGCCGTATTCGGAACCGGGGAGCTGTTTTTT
v_gene: TRBV5-6; d_gene: NA; abundance: NA; j_gene: TRBJ1-2; CDR3aa: CASSLAAGEQQHTF; CDR3nt: TGTGCCAGCAGCTTGGCGGCGGGAGAGCAACAGCACACCTTC
v_gene: TRBV6-6; d_gene: TRBD2; abundance: NA; j_gene: TRBJ2-7; CDR3aa: CASSLTSGGASGEQYF; CDR3nt: TGTGCCAGCAGTCTGACTAGCGGGGGGGCCTCGGGCGAGCAGTACTTC
v_gene: TRBV2; d_gene: NA; abundance: NA; j_gene: TRBJ1-2; CDR3aa: CASSDRWASNYGYTF; CDR3nt: TGTGCCAGCAGTGACCGCTGGGCTTCTAACTATGGCTACACCTTC
v_gene: TRBV29-1; d_gene: NA; abundance: NA; j_gene: TRBJ1-4; CDR3aa: CSVEERTIVGKLFF; CDR3nt: TGCAGCGTTGAAGAGCGGACCATTGTGGGAAAACTGTTTTTT
v_gene: TRBV6-6; d_gene: NA; abundance: NA; j_gene: TRBJ2-3; CDR3aa: CASSSKMGRRTDTQYF; CDR3nt: TGTGCCAGCAGTTCCAAGATGGGCAGACGCACAGATACGCAGTATTTT
v_gene: TRBV29-1; d_gene: NA; abundance: NA; j_gene: TRBJ1-1; CDR3aa: CSVERNTEAFF; CDR3nt: TGCAGCGTGGAGAGGAACACTGAAGCTTTCTTT
v_gene: TRBV10-3; d_gene: TRBD1; abundance: NA; j_gene: TRBJ1-6; CDR3aa: CAISDWDRGNSPLHF; CDR3nt: TGTGCCATCAGTGATTGGGACAGGGGAAATTCACCCCTCCACTTT
v_gene: TRBV4-3; d_gene: NA; abundance: few; j_gene: TRBJ1-2; CDR3aa: CASSQDGAANYGYTF; CDR3nt: TGCGCCAGCAGCCAAGATGGGGCGGCGAACTATGGCTACACCTTC
v_gene: TRBV5-1; d_gene: NA; abundance: few; j_gene: TRBJ1-1; CDR3aa: CASSLAVSGNTEAFF; CDR3nt: TGCGCCAGCAGCTTGGCCGTGAGTGGGAACACTGAAGCTTTCTTT
v_gene: TRBV19; d_gene: NA; abundance: few; j_gene: TRBJ1-2; CDR3aa: CASSRDKGYGYTF; CDR3nt: TGTGCCAGTAGTAGGGACAAGGGATATGGCTACACCTTC
v_gene: TRBV30; d_gene: NA; abundance: NA; j_gene: TRBJ1-2; CDR3aa: CAWSQQEDYGYTF; CDR3nt: TGTGCCTGGAGTCAACAGGAAGACTATGGCTACACCTTC
v_gene: TRBV19; d_gene: NA; abundance: few; j_gene: TRBJ1-5; CDR3aa: CASRVRNQPQHF; CDR3nt: TGTGCCAGTAGGGTGCGGAATCAGCCCCAGCATTTT
v_gene: TRBV30; d_gene: NA; abundance: NA; j_gene: TRBJ2-3; CDR3aa: CAWSVLSEDTQYF; CDR3nt: TGTGCCTGGAGTGTGCTAAGCGAAGATACGCAGTATTTT
v_gene: TRBV19; d_gene: NA; abundance: many; j_gene: TRBJ1-1; CDR3aa: CASSIHTEAFF; CDR3nt: TGTGCCAGTAGTATCCACACTGAAGCTTTCTTT
v_gene: TRBV29-1; d_gene: NA; abundance: NA; j_gene: TRBJ1-1; CDR3aa: CSASLGGNTEAFF; CDR3nt: TGCAGCGCCTCTTTGGGGGGAAACACTGAAGCTTTCTTT
v_gene: TRBV30; d_gene: NA; abundance: NA; j_gene: TRBJ1-1; CDR3aa: CAWSHYGGTEAFF; CDR3nt: TGTGCCTGGAGCCACTACGGCGGCACTGAAGCTTTCTTT
v_gene: TRBV29-1; d_gene: TRBD1; abundance: NA; j_gene: TRBJ1-1; CDR3aa: CSVGTGSLNTEAFF; CDR3nt: TGCAGCGTCGGGACAGGGTCGCTGAACACTGAAGCTTTCTTT
v_gene: TRBV15; d_gene: TRBD1; abundance: NA; j_gene: TRBJ1-3; CDR3aa: CATSRDKSTGVGNTIYF; CDR3nt: TGTGCCACCAGCAGAGACAAGTCAACAGGGGTCGGAAACACCATATATTTT